A single sample is the source of the 2 T cell receptor beta chains below, sequenced in a study of T cell responses to AZD1222 COVID-19 vaccine. Libraries were prepared by immunoSEQ multiplex PCR; TCRdb keeps only in-frame clonotypes and omits some of them. Seen here are about 150,000 clones, 90% to 95% observed once, and the top ten hold 3.8%. Sequencing used peripheral blood, obtained 28 days after the second AZD1222 dose. The receptors originated from an adult who received the AZD1222 COVID-19 vaccine.

The rearrangement links TRBV6-2 or TRBV6-3 to TRBJ2-1, with D possibly matching TRBD2 (5 bases). The V gene's germline CDR1 is MNHEY and CDR2 SVGEGT. V was cut by 5 bases and J by 5 bases, with 13 bases left in between. The CDR3 runs to 14 residues. The CDR3: CASSERRPHNEQFF. The CDR3 nucleotides are TGTGCCAGCAGTGAGCGGAGACCCCACAATGAGCAGTTCTTC.

CDR3 region: CASSLGGGAATYEQYF. The CDR3 region has the DNA TGTGCCAGCAGCTTAGGCGGAGGAGCCGCTACCTACGAGCAGTACTTC. V is TRBV7-2 and J is TRBJ2-7; possible D gene TRBD2, 5 bases. This CDR3 is 16 amino acids long. V lost 1 base and J 2 bases, leaving 15 bases between the germline ends. Per the germline V gene, CDR1 is SGHTA and CDR2 is FQGNSA.